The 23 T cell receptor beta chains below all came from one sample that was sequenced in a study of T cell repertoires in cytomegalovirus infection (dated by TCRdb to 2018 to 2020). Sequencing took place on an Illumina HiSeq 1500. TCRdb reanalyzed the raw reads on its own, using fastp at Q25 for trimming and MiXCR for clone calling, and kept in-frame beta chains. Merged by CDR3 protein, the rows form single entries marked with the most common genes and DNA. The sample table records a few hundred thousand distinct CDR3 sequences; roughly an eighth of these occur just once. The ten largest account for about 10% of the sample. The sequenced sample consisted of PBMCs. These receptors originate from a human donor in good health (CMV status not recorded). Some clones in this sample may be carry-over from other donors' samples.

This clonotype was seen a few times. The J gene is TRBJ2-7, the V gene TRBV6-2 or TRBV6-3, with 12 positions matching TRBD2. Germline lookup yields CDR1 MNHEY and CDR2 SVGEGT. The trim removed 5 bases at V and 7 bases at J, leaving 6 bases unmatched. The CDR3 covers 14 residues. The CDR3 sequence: CASSLTSGSKEQYF. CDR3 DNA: TGTGCCAGCAGTCTGACTAGCGGGAGTAAGGAGCAGTACTTC.

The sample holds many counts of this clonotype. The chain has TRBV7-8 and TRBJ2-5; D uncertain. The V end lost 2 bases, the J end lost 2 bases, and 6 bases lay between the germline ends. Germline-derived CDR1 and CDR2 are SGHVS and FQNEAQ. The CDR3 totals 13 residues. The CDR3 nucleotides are TGTGCCAGCAGCTTACCCCTTCAAGAGACCCAGTACTTC. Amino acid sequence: CASSLPLQETQYF.

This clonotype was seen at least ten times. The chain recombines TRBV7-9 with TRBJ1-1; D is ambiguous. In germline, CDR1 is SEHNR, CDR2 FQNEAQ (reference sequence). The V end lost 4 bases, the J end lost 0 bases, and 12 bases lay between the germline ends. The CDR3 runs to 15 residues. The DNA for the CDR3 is TGTGCCAGCAGCTCGTCGCCCTCAGTGAACACTGAAGCTTTCTTT. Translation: CASSSSPSVNTEAFF.

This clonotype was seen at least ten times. The CDR3 bases are TGTGCCAGCAGCTCCATTACGACAGGACGAGAGACCCAGTACTTC. Encoded protein: CASSSITTGRETQYF. V gene TRBV7-9 combines with J gene TRBJ2-5, with D perhaps TRBD1 (6 bases). V lost 4 bases and J 4 bases, leaving 16 bases between the germline ends. The CDR3 sequence is 15 residues long. Germline V gives CDR1 SEHNR, CDR2 FQNEAQ (reference sequence).

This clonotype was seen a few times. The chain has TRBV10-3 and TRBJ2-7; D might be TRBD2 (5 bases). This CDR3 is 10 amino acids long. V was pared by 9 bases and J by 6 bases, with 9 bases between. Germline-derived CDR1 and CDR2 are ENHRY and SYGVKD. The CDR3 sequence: CAIGRGEQYF. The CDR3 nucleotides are TGTGCCATAGGACGGGGCGAGCAGTACTTC.

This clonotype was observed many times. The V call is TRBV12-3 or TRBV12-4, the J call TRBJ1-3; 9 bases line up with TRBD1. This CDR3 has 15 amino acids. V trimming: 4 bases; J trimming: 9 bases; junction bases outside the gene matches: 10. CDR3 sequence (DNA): TGTGCCAGCAGTTCACAGGGGGCATCGAGTGTCACCATATATTTT. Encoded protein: CASSSQGASSVTIYF.

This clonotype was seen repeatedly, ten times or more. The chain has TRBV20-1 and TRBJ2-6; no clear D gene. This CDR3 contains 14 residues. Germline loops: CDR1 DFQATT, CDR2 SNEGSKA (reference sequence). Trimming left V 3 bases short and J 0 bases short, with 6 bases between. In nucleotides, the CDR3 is TGCAGTGCTAGGTCCAACTCTGGGGCCAACGTCCTGACTTTC. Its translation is CSARSNSGANVLTF.

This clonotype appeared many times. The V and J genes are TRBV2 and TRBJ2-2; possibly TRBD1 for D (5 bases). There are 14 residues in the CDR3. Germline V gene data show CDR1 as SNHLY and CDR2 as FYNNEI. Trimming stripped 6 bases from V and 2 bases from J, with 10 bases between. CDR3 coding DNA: TGTGCCAGCAGGGGCGACAGTAACACCGGGGAGCTGTTTTTT. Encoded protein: CASRGDSNTGELFF.

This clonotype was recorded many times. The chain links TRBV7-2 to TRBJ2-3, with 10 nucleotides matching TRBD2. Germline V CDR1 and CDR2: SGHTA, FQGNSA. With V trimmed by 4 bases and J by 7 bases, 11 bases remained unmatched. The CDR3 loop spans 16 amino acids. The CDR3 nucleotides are TGTGCCAGCAGCTGGTCGAGCGGGAGGGCCGCGAATACGCAGTATTTT. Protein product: CASSWSSGRAANTQYF.

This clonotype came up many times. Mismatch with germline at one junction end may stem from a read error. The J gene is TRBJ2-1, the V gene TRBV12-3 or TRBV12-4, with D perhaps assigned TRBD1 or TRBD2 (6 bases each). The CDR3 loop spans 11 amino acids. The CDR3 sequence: CASSFRDTGVF. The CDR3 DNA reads TGTGCCAGCAGTTTCAGGGACACGGGGGTCTTC.

The chain's CDR3 is CASSYPASGTDTQYF. The CDR3 DNA reads as TGTGCCAGCAGTTACCCGGCTAGCGGCACAGATACGCAGTATTTT. The J gene is TRBJ2-3, the V gene TRBV6-2 or TRBV6-3; possible D gene TRBD2, 6 bases. The V gene's germline CDR1 is MNHEY and CDR2 SVGEGT. V lost 2 bases and J lost 1, with 10 bases in between. The CDR3 runs to 15 residues.

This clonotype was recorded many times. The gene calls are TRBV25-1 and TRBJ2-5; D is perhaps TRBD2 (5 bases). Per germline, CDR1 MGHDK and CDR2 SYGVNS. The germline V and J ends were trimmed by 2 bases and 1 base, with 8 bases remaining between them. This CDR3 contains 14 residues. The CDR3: CASSEVRVQETQYF. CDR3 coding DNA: TGTGCCAGCAGTGAAGTGAGGGTCCAAGAGACCCAGTACTTC.

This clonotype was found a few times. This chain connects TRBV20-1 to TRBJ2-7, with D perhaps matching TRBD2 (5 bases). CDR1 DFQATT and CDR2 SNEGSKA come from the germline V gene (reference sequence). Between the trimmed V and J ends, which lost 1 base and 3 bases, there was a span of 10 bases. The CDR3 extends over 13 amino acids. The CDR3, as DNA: TGCAGTGCTAGAGCAGTGGCGGGCTACGAGCAGTACTTC. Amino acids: CSARAVAGYEQYF.

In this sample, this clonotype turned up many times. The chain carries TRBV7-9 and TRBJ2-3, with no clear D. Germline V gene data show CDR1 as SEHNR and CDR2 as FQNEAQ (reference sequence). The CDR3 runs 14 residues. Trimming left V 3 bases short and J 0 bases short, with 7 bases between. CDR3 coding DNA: TGTGCCAGCAGCTTGAGTCCAAGCACAGATACGCAGTATTTT. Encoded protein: CASSLSPSTDTQYF.

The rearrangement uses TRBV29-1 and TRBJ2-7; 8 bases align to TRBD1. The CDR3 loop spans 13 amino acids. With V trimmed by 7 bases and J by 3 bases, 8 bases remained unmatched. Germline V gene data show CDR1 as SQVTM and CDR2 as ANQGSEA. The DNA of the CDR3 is TGCAGCGGTGGACAGGGACGCGGCTACGAGCAGTACTTC. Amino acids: CSGGQGRGYEQYF.

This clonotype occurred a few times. The CDR3 here is CASSPTSGMADTQYF. As DNA, the CDR3 is TGTGCCAGCAGTCCTACTAGCGGGATGGCAGATACGCAGTATTTT. The chain combines TRBV12-3 or TRBV12-4 with TRBJ2-3, with 10 bases aligning to TRBD2. The V and J ends lost 5 bases and 4 bases, in that order; junction bases with no gene match: 6. The CDR3 has 15 amino acids.

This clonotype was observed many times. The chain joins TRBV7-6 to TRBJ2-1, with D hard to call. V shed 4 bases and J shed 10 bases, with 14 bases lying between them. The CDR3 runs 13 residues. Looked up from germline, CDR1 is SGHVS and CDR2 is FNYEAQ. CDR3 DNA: TGTGCCAGCAGCTCCCAGGCCTATTCAGAGCAGTTCTTC. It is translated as CASSSQAYSEQFF.

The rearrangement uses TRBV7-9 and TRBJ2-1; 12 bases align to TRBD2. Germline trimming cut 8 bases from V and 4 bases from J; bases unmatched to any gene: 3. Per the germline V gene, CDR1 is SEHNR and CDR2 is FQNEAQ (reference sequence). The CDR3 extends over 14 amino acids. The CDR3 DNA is TGTGCCAGCCCCGGGACTAGCGGGTACAATGAGCAGTTCTTC. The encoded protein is CASPGTSGYNEQFF.

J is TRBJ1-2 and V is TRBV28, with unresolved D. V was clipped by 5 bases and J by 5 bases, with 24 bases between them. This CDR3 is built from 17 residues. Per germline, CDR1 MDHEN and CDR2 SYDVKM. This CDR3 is CASSPPEFRGAHYGYTF. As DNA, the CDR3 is TGTGCCAGCAGTCCCCCAGAGTTTCGGGGTGCCCATTATGGCTACACCTTC.

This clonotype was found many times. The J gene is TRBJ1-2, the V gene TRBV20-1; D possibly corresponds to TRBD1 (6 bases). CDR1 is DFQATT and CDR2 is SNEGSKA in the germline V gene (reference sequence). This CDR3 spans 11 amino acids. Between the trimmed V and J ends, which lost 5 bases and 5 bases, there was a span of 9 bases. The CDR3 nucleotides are TGCAGTGCTGAGGGGGAATATGGCTACACCTTC. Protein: CSAEGEYGYTF.

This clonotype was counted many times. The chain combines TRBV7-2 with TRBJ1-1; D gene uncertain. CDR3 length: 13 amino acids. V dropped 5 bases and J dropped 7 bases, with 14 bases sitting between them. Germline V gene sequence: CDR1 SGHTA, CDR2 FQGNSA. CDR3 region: CASSRARSYEAFF. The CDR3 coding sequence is TGTGCCAGCAGCCGAGCCAGGTCATATGAAGCTTTCTTT.

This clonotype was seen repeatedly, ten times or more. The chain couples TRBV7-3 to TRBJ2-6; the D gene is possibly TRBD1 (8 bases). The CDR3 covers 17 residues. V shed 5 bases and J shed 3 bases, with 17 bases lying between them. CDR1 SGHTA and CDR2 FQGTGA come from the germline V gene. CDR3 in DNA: TGTGCCAGCAGCGAACAGGGGGGGCATTTTGGGGCCAACGTCCTGACTTTC. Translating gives CASSEQGGHFGANVLTF.

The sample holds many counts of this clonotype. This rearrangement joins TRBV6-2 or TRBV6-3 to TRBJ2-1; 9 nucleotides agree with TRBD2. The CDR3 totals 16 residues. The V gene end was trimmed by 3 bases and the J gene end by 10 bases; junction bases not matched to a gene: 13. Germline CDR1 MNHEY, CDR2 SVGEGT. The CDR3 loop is CASSYRVREGRREQFF. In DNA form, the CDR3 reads TGTGCCAGCAGTTATAGGGTGCGGGAGGGACGAAGGGAGCAGTTCTTC.